The TCR beta chain under discussion was sequenced for a study of CD8 T cells in ankylosing spondylitis. One entry per CDR3 protein results from TCRdb running MiXCR on the 5' RACE reads. The repertoire holds approximately 300,000 distinct CDR3 sequences, with less than 10% as singletons. This clonotype was seen repeatedly, ten times or more. No antigen is known for it. With 8 bases removed from V and 2 bases from J, the gap between germline ends came to 12 bases. This CDR3 contains 13 residues. Germline V CDR1 and CDR2: SEHNR, FQNEAQ (reference sequence). Whole-study results and caveats: There was reportedly significant enrichment of clones that were disease-linked in matched ankylosing spondylitis synovial fluid. A motif in TCR beta, a set of roughly 8 highly homologous variants, appeared characteristic of ankylosing spondylitis blood.

The receptor comes from a male donor with ankylosing spondylitis. The J gene is TRBJ2-5, the V gene TRBV7-9; D gene uncertain. The sequencing sample was made of blood, either unsorted or a sorted T cell fraction (not recorded which). The CDR3 loop is CASGGWLQETQYF. The CDR3 DNA reads TGTGCCAGCGGTGGTTGGCTACAAGAGACCCAGTACTTC. The variable domain in full, completed from reference TRBV7-9 and TRBJ2-5, reads DTGVSQNPRHKITKRGQNVTFRCDPISEHNRLYWYRQTLGQGPEFLTYFQNEAQLEKSRLLSDRFSAERPKGSFSTLEIQRTEQGDSAMYLCASGGWLQETQYFGPGTRLLVL.